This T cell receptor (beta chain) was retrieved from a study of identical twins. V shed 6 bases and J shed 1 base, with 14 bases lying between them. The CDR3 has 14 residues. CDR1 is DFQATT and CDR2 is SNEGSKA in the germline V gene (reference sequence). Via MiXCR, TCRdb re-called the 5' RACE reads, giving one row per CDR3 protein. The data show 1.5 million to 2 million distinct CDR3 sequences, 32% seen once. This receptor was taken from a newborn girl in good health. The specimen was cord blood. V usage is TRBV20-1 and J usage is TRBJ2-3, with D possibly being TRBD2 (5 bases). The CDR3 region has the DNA TGCAGTGCCGCTACGACACTAGGCACAGATACGCAGTATTTT. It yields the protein CSAATTLGTDTQYF.